This T cell receptor (beta chain) stems from a study of blood T cell repertoires in COVID-19. The V gene's germline CDR1 is MNHNY and CDR2 SVGAGI (reference sequence). V trimming: 6 bases; J trimming: 6 bases; junction bases outside the gene matches: 4. The CDR3 length is 12 residues. The assay was immunoSEQ multiplex PCR, and TCRdb's table has in-frame clones only and misses some. The table lists some 95,000 clones, around 82% of them singletons. Sequencing was done on a sample of peripheral blood. The receptor's source is a man aged 50-59 years who had recovered from COVID-19. The chain joins TRBV6-6 to TRBJ1-1, with 7 bases that match TRBD1. CDR3 amino acids: CASSRQGPEAFF. Here the CDR3 DNA reads TGTGCCAGCAGCCGACAGGGCCCTGAAGCTTTCTTT.